This T cell receptor (beta chain) was profiled in a study of PD-1 blockade in classical Hodgkin lymphoma. For the study at large: Every 2 weeks, patients had 3 mg/kg nivolumab intravenously. General study findings and limits: According to reports, newly diagnosed patients had lower baseline TCR diversity than healthy donors, and relapsed/refractory patients had lower baseline TCR diversity still.

Relapse after autologous stem cell transplantation occurred in every patient, and brentuximab vedotin exposure varied. TCRdb keeps only in-frame clones here, not all; method: immunoSEQ multiplex PCR. Among approximately 43,000 clones listed, 86% were seen once. About this clone: The target antigen is unknown.

The TCR was taken from a human donor with classical Hodgkin lymphoma. The sequences come from peripheral blood mononuclear cells (PBMCs), collected before the second cycle of nivolumab.

The CDR3 loop is CAINDLAGVDEQYF. The CDR3 DNA reads TGTGCCATCAACGACCTAGCGGGAGTCGACGAGCAGTACTTC. This rearrangement joins TRBV10-3 to TRBJ2-7, with 10 bases that match TRBD2. The CDR3 loop spans 14 amino acids. V shed 7 bases and J 5 bases; nucleotides not matched to a gene: 8. Per germline, CDR1 ENHRY and CDR2 SYGVKD.